The 9 T cell receptor beta chains below were found in one sample sequenced in a study of Graves' ophthalmopathy and Graves' hyperthyroidism. TCR beta CDR3 amplification used RNA transcripts. First-round RT-PCR relied on HTBI primers, and a second-round multiplex PCR came next. TCRdb redid the calling of the multiplex PCR reads with MiXCR, one entry per CDR3 protein. Of 650,000 to 800,000 distinct CDR3 sequences in the sample, over 40% were seen once. The sample consisted of peripheral blood. The source is an adult man with Graves' ophthalmopathy.

This clonotype has at least ten counts. The rearrangement links TRBV7-8 to TRBJ2-7, with a weak D call TRBD2 (6 bases). Germline loops: CDR1 SGHVS, CDR2 FQNEAQ. Trimming took off 1 base at V and 6 bases at J, with 13 bases between the two ends. This CDR3 has 14 amino acids. The CDR3: CASSLGAGRREQYF. CDR3 sequence (DNA): TGTGCCAGCAGCTTAGGAGCGGGTCGGCGCGAGCAGTACTTC.

The table lists this clonotype with many counts. This rearrangement joins TRBV7-9 to TRBJ1-2, with a possible D match to TRBD1 (6 bases). Trimming stripped 2 bases from V and 6 bases from J, with 10 bases between. This CDR3 spans 13 amino acids. Germline CDR1 is SEHNR and CDR2 is FQNEAQ (reference sequence). The CDR3 sequence is CASSLRDNHGYTF. DNA of the CDR3: TGTGCCAGCAGCTTAAGGGACAACCATGGCTACACCTTC.

This clonotype was detected a few times. This chain connects TRBV3-1 to TRBJ2-7; D remains unclear. Trimming left V 2 bases short and J 2 bases short, with 7 bases between. The CDR3 is 13 residues long. Germline assignment: CDR1 LGHDT and CDR2 YNNKEL (reference sequence). CDR3 protein: CASSQRYAYEQYF. DNA for the CDR3: TGTGCCAGCAGCCAAAGGTATGCCTACGAGCAGTACTTC.

This clonotype came up a few times. CDR3 sequence reads: CASGWWTGAGFYGYTF. The CDR3 coding sequence is TGTGCTAGTGGTTGGTGGACAGGGGCGGGATTCTATGGCTACACCTTC. The V gene is TRBV12-5, the J gene TRBJ1-2, with 9 bases matching TRBD1. The CDR3 is made up of 16 amino acids. With V trimmed by 4 bases and J by 4 bases, 10 bases remained unmatched. Germline assignment: CDR1 LGHNT and CDR2 FRNRAP.

The chain uses TRBV10-2 and TRBJ2-7, with no clear D. Germline CDR1 and CDR2: WSHSY and SAAADI. There are 14 residues in the CDR3. Trimming shortened V by 2 bases and J by 7 bases, and 15 bases separated the two germline ends. DNA for the CDR3: TGCGCCAGCAGTGAGCCGAACTCGGCCGGGGAGCAGTACTTC. Protein product: CASSEPNSAGEQYF.

As regards this clonotype: A much larger clone lies one base from this, so it may be a read error. J is TRBJ2-7 and V is TRBV7-9; the D is unclear. V lost 5 bases and J lost 3, with 17 bases in between. The germline gives CDR1 SEHNR, CDR2 FQNEAQ (reference sequence). CDR3 length: 15 residues. The CDR3 coding sequence is TGTGCCAGCAGCCTCCACCGGAGTACCAACTACGAGCAGTACTTC. This codes for CASSLHRSTNYEQYF.

V and J are TRBV7-8 and TRBJ1-5, with D maybe TRBD1 (5 bases). The CDR3 extends over 15 amino acids. The V gene lost 7 bases and the J gene lost 2 bases, with 15 bases spanning the gap. Germline V CDR1 and CDR2: SGHVS, FQNEAQ. The CDR3, as DNA: TGTGCCAGCACCCCCCGAGGGGACGGCAATCAGCCCCAGCATTTT. It codes for CASTPRGDGNQPQHF.

This clonotype was found many times. The chain employs TRBV2 and TRBJ1-2, with TRBD1 as a possible D gene (6 bases). This CDR3 region has 15 residues. The V gene lost 4 bases and the J gene lost 6 bases, with 18 bases spanning the gap. Germline-derived CDR1 and CDR2 are SNHLY and FYNNEI. The DNA for the CDR3 is TGTGCCAGCAGTGCCCCCGGTCGGGGGGCGGATGGCTACACCTTC. Translated: CASSAPGRGADGYTF.

In regard to this clonotype: A much bigger clone sits one base away, suggesting this may be a read error. V and J are TRBV20-1 and TRBJ1-1; D not resolved. The V and J ends lost 4 bases and 0 bases respectively, with 9 bases between them. Germline V gene sequence: CDR1 DFQATT, CDR2 SNEGSKA (reference sequence). The CDR3 is 13 amino acids. The CDR3 here is CSANFAVNTEAFF. The CDR3 DNA is TGCAGTGCTAATTTCGCAGTGAACACTGAAGCTTTCTTT.